This passage covers 16 T cell receptor beta chains from one sample sequenced in a study of blood T cell repertoires in COVID-19. Data came from immunoSEQ multiplex PCR; TCRdb stores just in-frame clones and leaves some out. The sample lists about 93,000 clones, roughly 85% occurring once. The sequencing sample was made of peripheral blood. The origin of the receptors is a human donor in a cohort sampled during active COVID-19.

The chain joins TRBV18 to TRBJ1-1; 9 bases map to TRBD1. V gave up 4 bases and J gave up 8 bases; unmatched junction bases: 8. CDR3 length: 14 residues. Per germline, CDR1 KGHSH and CDR2 LQKENI. CDR3 DNA: TGTGCCAGCTCACAACCGGGACAGGGTATCGAAGCTTTCTTT. The encoded protein is CASSQPGQGIEAFF.

The V call is TRBV28, the J call TRBJ2-2, with a tentative D call TRBD1 (5 bases). CDR1 and CDR2 from the germline V gene are MDHEN and SYDVKM. Trimming cost V 7 bases and J 6 bases, with 9 bases left between them. The CDR3 is 12 residues long. The CDR3 loop is CASKTGPGELFF. CDR3 nucleotides: TGTGCCAGCAAAACAGGACCCGGGGAGCTGTTTTTT.

The chain links TRBV2 to TRBJ1-4; D uncertain. This CDR3 has 14 amino acids. V lost 2 bases and J 4 bases, leaving 8 bases between the germline ends. The germline V gene has CDR1 SNHLY and CDR2 FYNNEI. CDR3 protein: CASSELVLNEKLFF. The CDR3 DNA is TGTGCCAGCAGTGAACTCGTCCTTAATGAAAAACTGTTTTTT.

The rearrangement uses TRBV7-2 and TRBJ2-7, with 8 bases lining up with TRBD2. Germline CDR1 SGHTA, CDR2 FQGNSA. The CDR3 length is 15 residues. V lost 5 bases to trimming and J lost 1 base; unmatched junction nucleotides: 7. The CDR3 DNA follows: TGTGCCAGCAGCCCCTCGGGACTAGGGTCCTACGAGCAGTACTTC. Protein sequence: CASSPSGLGSYEQYF. The complete variable domain, with remaining parts taken from reference TRBV7-2 and TRBJ2-7, reads GAGVSQSPSNKVTEKGKDVELRCDPISGHTALYWYRQSLGQGLEFLIYFQGNSAPDKSGLPSDRFSAERTGGSVSTLTIQRTQQEDSAVYLCASSPSGLGSYEQYFGPGTRLTVT.

This rearrangement joins TRBV28 to TRBJ1-1, with 10 nucleotides matching TRBD1. This CDR3 is 17 amino acids long. From germline, CDR1 is MDHEN and CDR2 SYDVKM. The J segment lost 2 bases and the V segment lost 5 bases, leaving 11 bases of the junction unmatched. In nucleotides, the CDR3 is TGTGCCAGCAGTACCCCAAGGACAGGGGGGGGTAACACTGAAGCTTTCTTT. This gives the protein CASSTPRTGGGNTEAFF.

The chain carries TRBV6-5 and TRBJ1-2, with TRBD1 identical over 9 bases. In germline, CDR1 is MNHEY, CDR2 SVGAGI. The CDR3 consists of 14 residues. Losses at the gene ends were 7 bases for V and 6 bases for J; bases not matched to a gene: 9. This CDR3 reads CASKTGGAQDGYTF. In DNA form, the CDR3 reads TGTGCCAGCAAAACAGGGGGCGCCCAGGATGGCTACACCTTC.

The rearrangement links TRBV28 to TRBJ2-7; D is perhaps TRBD2 (5 bases). This CDR3 comprises 14 residues. Deletions cut 5 bases from V and 3 bases from J, with 14 bases between. CDR1 MDHEN and CDR2 SYDVKM come from the germline V gene. The DNA of the CDR3 is TGTGCCAGCAGTGTAGCGTCGAACCTCTACGAGCAGTACTTC. Residues: CASSVASNLYEQYF.

This chain uses TRBV7-9 with TRBJ2-1; tentative D call: TRBD2 (5 bases). V lost 5 bases to trimming and J lost 6 bases, with 17 bases between them. CDR3 size: 15 residues. The V gene's germline CDR1 is SEHNR and CDR2 FQNEAQ (reference sequence). The CDR3 sequence: CASSTTSGIFNEQFF. The DNA of the CDR3 is TGTGCCAGCAGCACAACTAGTGGGATATTCAATGAGCAGTTCTTC. The full variable domain, its missing parts supplied by reference TRBV7-9 and TRBJ2-1, is DTGVSQNPRHKITKRGQNVTFRCDPISEHNRLYWYRQTLGQGPEFLTYFQNEAQLEKSRLLSDRFSAERPKGSFSTLEIQRTEQGDSAMYLCASSTTSGIFNEQFFGPGTRLTVL.

The V gene is TRBV7-3, the J gene TRBJ2-3; TRBD2 aligns across 14 bases. Germline lookup yields CDR1 SGHTA and CDR2 FQGTGA. Germline trimming cut 4 bases from V and 4 bases from J; bases unmatched to any gene: 4. The CDR3 loop spans 16 amino acids. The CDR3 is CASSSRLAGGPDTQYF. In DNA form, the CDR3 reads TGTGCCAGCAGCTCGCGACTAGCGGGGGGGCCAGATACGCAGTATTTT.

The genes are TRBV18 and TRBJ2-3; D is possibly TRBD1 (6 bases). V was pared by 6 bases and J by 0 bases, with 10 bases between. Per germline, CDR1 KGHSH and CDR2 LQKENI. The CDR3 is 14 residues long. Here the CDR3 DNA reads TGTGCCAGCTCCCGGACAGCTAGCACAGATACGCAGTATTTT. Protein: CASSRTASTDTQYF.

The V call is TRBV18, the J call TRBJ2-3, with 8 bases aligning to TRBD2. The V segment lost 2 bases and the J segment 0 bases; nucleotides outside the gene matches: 7. There are 17 residues in the CDR3. Germline lookup yields CDR1 KGHSH and CDR2 LQKENI. The CDR3 DNA sequence: TGTGCCAGCTCACCAAATACGGCTAGCGGGAGCACAGATACGCAGTATTTT. Its protein product is CASSPNTASGSTDTQYF.

The CDR3 nucleotides are TGCGCCAGCAGCGCAACAGGGGGGAGCTCCTACGAGCAGTACTTC. Its translation is CASSATGGSSYEQYF. The V gene is TRBV5-1, the J gene TRBJ2-7; 8 bases are shared with TRBD1. Trimming took 4 bases from V and 0 from J; bases not matched to a gene: 6. This CDR3 contains 15 residues. Germline V gene sequence: CDR1 SGHRS, CDR2 YFSETQ.

This clone was observed many times. This chain links TRBV6-5 with TRBJ1-5; a weak D match, TRBD1 (6 bases). Deletions cut 6 bases from V and 4 bases from J, with 10 bases between. Germline V lookup: CDR1 MNHEY, CDR2 SVGAGI. The CDR3 runs 13 residues. The CDR3 sequence: CASSGTLNQPQHF. CDR3 nucleotide sequence: TGTGCCAGCAGCGGGACACTTAATCAGCCCCAGCATTTT.

The rearrangement joins TRBV18 to TRBJ1-1; a weak D match, TRBD1 (6 bases). The CDR3 length is 14 residues. In germline, CDR1 is KGHSH, CDR2 LQKENI. V was shortened by 3 bases and J by 0 bases, with 8 bases between the two germline ends. CDR3 DNA sequence: TGTGCCAGCTCACCGGGACACCTGAACACTGAAGCTTTCTTT. This translates into CASSPGHLNTEAFF.

This sequence joins TRBV3-1 (or the pseudogene TRBV3-2) and TRBJ2-7; TRBD2 aligns across 10 bases. With V trimmed by 4 bases and J by 5 bases, 8 bases remained unmatched. The CDR3 totals 15 residues. Germline V gives CDR1 LGHDT, CDR2 YNNKEL (reference sequence). CDR3 amino acids: CASSRTSGGGNEQYF. In DNA form, the CDR3 reads TGTGCCAGCAGCCGAACGAGCGGGGGGGGTAACGAGCAGTACTTC.

This clone was seen once. This chain links TRBV4-1 with TRBJ2-5; 8 bases fit TRBD2. Germline V gives CDR1 MGHRA, CDR2 YSYEKL. V lost 2 bases and J lost 6; bases outside the gene matches: 5. The CDR3 contains 14 residues. CDR3 in DNA: TGCGCCAGCAGCCAATTAGCGGGGTCTAAGACCCAGTACTTC. This gives the protein CASSQLAGSKTQYF.